This T cell receptor beta chain was identified in a study of CD8 T cells in Susac syndrome (dated by TCRdb to the late 2010s). For the wider study: The study used repertoire sequencing to test whether antigen drove CD8+ T cell activation and differentiation in Susac syndrome.

Details on this clonotype: It has no known antigen specificity. Base qualities are missing; no much larger clone stands one base away.

Results the study describes overall, beyond this receptor: The study acknowledged that relatively few individuals were included in the TCR sequencing and HLA analysis.

V loses 1 base, J loses 4 bases, and the germline ends lie 5 bases apart. CDR1 LNHNV and CDR2 YYDKDF were looked up in the germline V gene (reference sequence). From the cysteine up to the phenylalanine, the CDR3 has a length of 13 residues. The DNA shown is the 39-base CDR3, in frame from base 1. Peripheral blood CD8+ and CD4+ T cells from healthy donors, Susac syndrome patients and multiple sclerosis patients were profiled by high-throughput TCR beta sequencing. The multiple sclerosis controls were treatment-naive patients who had stable or active relapsing-remitting disease and met the revised McDonald criteria. Bulk CD8+ and CD4+ T cells were purified by magnetic negative isolation, while CD8+ TEMRA cells were enriched using FACS. Blood was collected in EDTA tubes and processed within 24 hours, with PBMCs isolated through density gradient centrifugation. PBMCs intended for TCR sequencing were cryopreserved in liquid nitrogen and thawed later in a water bath at 37 degrees C. Purity of sorted or isolated CD4+, CD8+ and CD8+ TEMRA cells was at least 90%.

RNA was extracted with the RNeasy kit and roughly 0.45 to 1 ug was reverse transcribed using random hexamers. TCR beta CDR3 regions were amplified with the immunoSEQ multiplex PCR assay covering 54 Vbeta and 13 Jbeta segments. To correct PCR amplification bias, a synthetic template baseline was used for both primer optimization and computational correction. Concerning the study's data processing: Only productive sequences were kept, with reads annotated to V, D and J genes according to IMGT and analyzed in immunoSEQ Analyzer. Clonality was calculated as one minus the Shannon entropy normalized by log2 of the number of productive unique sequences. For each patient and control, public and private clones were evaluated among the 100 most prevalent clones. Clones were defined as Susac-specific if absent from the healthy and MS cohorts, from 1052 published viral clones and from other ImmuneACCESS disease sequences. TCRdb cleaned the public reads at Q25 with fastp, built clones with MiXCR and kept in-frame beta chains. Duplicate CDR3 protein sequences are folded into a single record with the most common DNA and genes. What appears here as the V and J calls and clone size reflects TCRdb's work, not the paper's. In this sample the table shows approximately 180,000 distinct CDR3 sequences, nearly 97% of which occur a single time. Of the sample, 0.093% falls within the top ten clones.

Sequencing used CD4+ T cells from PBMCs. This sequence originates from a human donor with multiple sclerosis. The chain uses TRBV15 and TRBJ2-1; no D gene can be assigned with confidence. The DNA sequence reads TGTGCCACCAGCAGAGCGGAGTACAATGAGCAGTTCTTC. This sequence encodes CATSRAEYNEQFF.